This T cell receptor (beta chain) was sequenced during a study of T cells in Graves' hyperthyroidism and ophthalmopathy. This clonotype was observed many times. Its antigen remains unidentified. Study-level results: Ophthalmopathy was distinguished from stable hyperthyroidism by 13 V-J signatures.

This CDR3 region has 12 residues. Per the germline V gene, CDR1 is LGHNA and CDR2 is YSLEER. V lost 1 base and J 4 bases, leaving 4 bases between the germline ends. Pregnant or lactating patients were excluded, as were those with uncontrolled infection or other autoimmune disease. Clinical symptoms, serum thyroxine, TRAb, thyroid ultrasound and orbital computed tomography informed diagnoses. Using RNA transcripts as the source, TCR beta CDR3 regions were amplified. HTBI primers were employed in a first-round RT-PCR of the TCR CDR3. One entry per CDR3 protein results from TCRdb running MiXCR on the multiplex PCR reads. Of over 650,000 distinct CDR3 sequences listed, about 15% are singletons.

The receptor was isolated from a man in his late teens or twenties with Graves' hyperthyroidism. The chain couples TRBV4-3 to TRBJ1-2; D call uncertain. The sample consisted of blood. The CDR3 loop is CASSQGFYGYTF. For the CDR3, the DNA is TGCGCCAGCAGCCAAGGATTCTATGGCTACACCTTC.